This T cell receptor (beta chain) is drawn from a study of blood T cells in healthy people across ages. Study results and caveats: Naive T cell percentage showed a strong correlation with the diversity of TCR beta. The long-lived group displayed more naive CD4+ cells, plus higher diversity, than the aged donors did.

With a J-beta primer mix and a sample-barcoded 5' primer, a second PCR ran roughly 6 to 11 cycles. The yield of each sample was at least 2.5 million CDR3-containing paired-end reads. TCRdb ran MiXCR on the 5' RACE reads and lists one entry per CDR3 protein. The sample has approximately 810,000 distinct CDR3 sequences; 25% to 30% are singletons. The length of the CDR3 is 14 residues. Trimming removed 7 bases at V and 0 bases at J, with 12 bases between. CDR1 SQVTM and CDR2 ANQGSEA come from the germline V gene. Comments on this clonotype: Its antigen is unknown.

The source is a woman of 80 years or more in good health. The sample was blood. The chain has TRBV29-1 and TRBJ2-2, with D possibly matching TRBD1 (6 bases). CDR3 protein: CSAGRTANTGELFF. Written as DNA, the CDR3 is TGCAGCGCTGGTCGGACAGCGAACACCGGGGAGCTGTTTTTT.